This is a list of T cell receptor beta chains from one sample in a study of blood T cell repertoires in COVID-19. Repertoires were generated with immunoSEQ multiplex PCR, while TCRdb's copy carries only in-frame clones and drops some. The sample includes a few hundred thousand clones, roughly 90% of them seen just once. The source material was peripheral blood. The receptor source for this set is a woman aged 25 to 39 with COVID-19, enrolled during active disease. Each CDR3 is given with its conserved first and last residue. The D gene is left open where the match is weak. Some rows have no size entry. The others give once, few or many, or a class for an expanded clone.

TRBD2	TRBV5-1	-	TRBJ2-3	CASSLSGLAGGRDTQYF	TGCGCCAGCAGCTTGTCGGGACTAGCGGGGGGAAGAGATACGCAGTATTTT
-	TRBV7-9	-	TRBJ2-2	CASSPGFAGELFF	TGTGCCAGCAGTCCGGGGTTCGCCGGGGAGCTGTTTTTT
TRBD1	TRBV19	-	TRBJ1-5	CASKKGQGVFGSNQPQHF	TGTGCCAGTAAGAAAGGACAGGGGGTCTTCGGAAGCAATCAGCCCCAGCATTTT
-	TRBV2	-	TRBJ2-3	CASRVFGTDTQYF	TGTGCCTCCAGGGTGTTTGGCACAGATACGCAGTATTTT
TRBD1	TRBV15	-	TRBJ1-4	CATSRVRQGREKLFF	TGTGCCACCAGCAGAGTGCGACAGGGGAGGGAAAAACTGTTTTTT
-	TRBV5-6	-	TRBJ1-6	CASSLVRGGSPLHF	TGTGCCAGCAGCTTGGTTAGGGGTGGTTCACCCCTCCACTTT
-	TRBV7-2	-	TRBJ2-5	CASSSGGARLGETQYF	TGTGCCAGCAGTTCCGGAGGCGCGCGGCTGGGAGAGACCCAGTACTTC
-	TRBV3-1/TRBV3-2	-	TRBJ1-6	CASSHGDNSPLHF	TGTGCCAGCAGCCACGGGGATAATTCACCCCTCCACTTT
-	TRBV18	-	TRBJ2-5	CASSPPLAAETQYF	TGTGCCAGCTCACCACCGCTGGCTGCAGAGACCCAGTACTTC
-	TRBV30	-	TRBJ1-4	CAWSLGQYNEKLFF	TGTGCCTGGAGTCTGGGGCAGTATAATGAAAAACTGTTTTTT
-	TRBV30	-	TRBJ1-5	CAWSLERNQPQHF	TGTGCCTGGAGTCTGGAGAGAAATCAGCCCCAGCATTTT
TRBD1	TRBV2	-	TRBJ2-5	CASSYRGTRETQYF	TGTGCCAGCAGTTACAGGGGGACTCGGGAGACCCAGTACTTC
-	TRBV30	-	TRBJ2-5	CAWTDSRETQYF	TGTGCCTGGACGGACAGTCGGGAGACCCAGTACTTC
-	TRBV5-1	-	TRBJ1-2	CASSLVRGDYGYTF	TGCGCCAGCAGCTTGGTGCGGGGGGACTATGGCTACACCTTC
TRBD1	TRBV27	-	TRBJ1-5	CASSLGTGYQPQHF	TGTGCCAGCAGTTTAGGGACAGGGTATCAGCCCCAGCATTTT
-	TRBV12-3/TRBV12-4	-	TRBJ1-1	CASSLSGAEAFF	TGTGCCAGCAGTTTATCGGGGGCTGAAGCTTTCTTT
-	TRBV19	once	TRBJ1-1	CASSMIGEEATEAFF	TGTGCCAGTAGTATGATTGGGGAGGAGGCCACTGAAGCTTTCTTT
-	TRBV7-9	-	TRBJ1-2	CASSLPSGGMGYGYTF	TGTGCCAGCAGCTTACCCTCGGGGGGAATGGGCTATGGCTACACCTTC
TRBD1	TRBV9	-	TRBJ1-2	CASYGTGVNYGYTF	TGTGCCAGCTATGGGACAGGGGTTAACTATGGCTACACCTTC
TRBD1	TRBV2	-	TRBJ1-2	CASSEATGRIYYGYTF	TGTGCCAGCAGTGAAGCGACAGGGCGTATTTACTATGGCTACACCTTC
TRBD1	TRBV6-5	-	TRBJ1-2	CASSSSGTGGNGYTF	TGTGCCAGCAGTTCCTCCGGGACAGGGGGAAATGGCTACACCTTC
-	TRBV4-3	-	TRBJ1-6	CASSQVAYSPLHF	TGCGCCAGCAGCCAAGTGGCCTATTCACCCCTCCACTTT
-	TRBV6-5	-	TRBJ1-1	CASSYEAGPTEAFF	TGTGCCAGCAGTTACGAAGCGGGGCCCACTGAAGCTTTCTTT
-	TRBV6-5	-	TRBJ1-4	CASKGGTGGEKLFF	TGTGCCAGCAAGGGGGGGACCGGGGGTGAAAAACTGTTTTTT
TRBD1	TRBV5-4	-	TRBJ2-6	CASSRQGAGANVLTF	TGTGCCAGCAGCCGCCAGGGGGCTGGGGCCAACGTCCTGACTTTC
TRBD1	TRBV19	-	TRBJ1-5	CASTRGGTTSNQPQHF	TGTGCCAGTACTCGAGGGGGCACAACTAGCAATCAGCCCCAGCATTTT
-	TRBV13	-	TRBJ1-3	CASSLNSGFPGNTIYF	TGTGCCAGCAGCTTAAATTCGGGGTTCCCTGGAAACACCATATATTTT
-	TRBV19	-	TRBJ2-3	CASSIAGNTQYF	TGTGCCAGTAGTATAGCGGGAAATACGCAGTATTTT
-	TRBV5-5	-	TRBJ1-3	CASSLTQGNTIYF	TGTGCCAGCAGCCTGACTCAGGGAAACACCATATATTTT
-	TRBV7-2	-	TRBJ1-5	CASSLGRYNQPQHF	TGTGCCAGCAGCTTAGGGAGATACAATCAGCCCCAGCATTTT
TRBD2	TRBV19	-	TRBJ2-5	CASSTWTSGAKTQYF	TGTGCCAGTAGTACGTGGACTAGCGGGGCCAAGACCCAGTACTTC
-	TRBV18	-	TRBJ2-1	CASSPYSYNEQFF	TGTGCCAGCTCACCCTACTCCTACAATGAGCAGTTCTTC
TRBD2	TRBV6-5	-	TRBJ2-5	CASSYSRAGIVKTQYF	TGTGCCAGCAGTTACTCCCGAGCGGGGATTGTGAAGACCCAGTACTTC
-	TRBV28	-	TRBJ1-3	CASSFSRGNTIYF	TGTGCCAGCAGTTTCTCCAGGGGAAACACCATATATTTT
TRBD2	TRBV9	-	TRBJ2-5	CASSPGTSLRRETQYF	TGTGCCAGCAGCCCTGGGACTAGCCTCAGGAGGGAGACCCAGTACTTC
-	TRBV3-1/TRBV3-2	-	TRBJ1-3	CASSPSVGSGNTIYF	TGTGCCAGCAGCCCCTCGGTCGGCTCTGGAAACACCATATATTTT
-	TRBV11-2	-	TRBJ2-4	CASSLDPSNIQYF	TGTGCCAGCAGCTTAGATCCCTCAAACATTCAGTACTTC
TRBD1	TRBV27	-	TRBJ2-7	CASGTAYEQYF	TGTGCCAGTGGGACAGCCTACGAGCAGTACTTC
TRBD1	TRBV9	-	TRBJ2-3	CASSVDPPGGQGSDTQYF	TGTGCCAGCAGCGTAGATCCCCCCGGGGGACAGGGGTCAGATACGCAGTATTTT
TRBD1	TRBV3-1/TRBV3-2	-	TRBJ1-6	CASSRVYEVSGTGYSYNSPLHF	TGTGCCAGCAGTCGCGTATATGAGGTCTCCGGGACAGGTTATTCCTATAATTCACCCCTCCACTTT
TRBD1	TRBV28	-	TRBJ2-5	CASSPDRTIQETQYF	TGTGCCAGCAGCCCGGACAGGACCATCCAAGAGACCCAGTACTTC
-	TRBV5-6	-	TRBJ2-6	CASSRVRVTSGANVLTF	TGTGCCAGCAGCCGAGTCCGGGTGACCTCTGGGGCCAACGTCCTGACTTTC